The entry that follows covers one T cell receptor beta chain sequence. Its antigen remains unknown. Donors, without exception, were Caucasian adults residing in Nashville, Tennessee. The source of the sample is a study of shared clonotypes between healthy human individuals. The germline V gene has CDR1 SGHRS and CDR2 YFSETQ. The CDR3 sequence is 15 residues long. With 4 bases clipped from V and 0 bases from J, the junction kept 6 bases outside the gene matches. As handled by the study authors: From ImmunoSEQ came sequences covering only the junction and carrying no quality scores, so filtering differed. Using immunoSEQ multiplex PCR, the repertoire was profiled, and TCRdb retains in-frame clones only, with some absent. V and J calls and clone size are copied from that table; D and trimming were computed from the DNA. The sample records around 2.3 million clones, about 94% being singletons. Study-level findings and limits: Rarefaction gave evidence that sorted-subset sequencing remained incomplete despite large depth.

The chain employs TRBV5-1 and TRBJ2-7, with TRBD1 identical over 8 bases. The TCR was taken from a man aged 18-30 years in good health. Input material: naive CD4+ T cells sorted from blood. Subset meaning: CD45RA+ positively selected. The CDR3 coding sequence is TGCGCCAGCAGCCAAACAGGGGGTTACTCCTACGAGCAGTACTTC. Protein sequence: CASSQTGGYSYEQYF.